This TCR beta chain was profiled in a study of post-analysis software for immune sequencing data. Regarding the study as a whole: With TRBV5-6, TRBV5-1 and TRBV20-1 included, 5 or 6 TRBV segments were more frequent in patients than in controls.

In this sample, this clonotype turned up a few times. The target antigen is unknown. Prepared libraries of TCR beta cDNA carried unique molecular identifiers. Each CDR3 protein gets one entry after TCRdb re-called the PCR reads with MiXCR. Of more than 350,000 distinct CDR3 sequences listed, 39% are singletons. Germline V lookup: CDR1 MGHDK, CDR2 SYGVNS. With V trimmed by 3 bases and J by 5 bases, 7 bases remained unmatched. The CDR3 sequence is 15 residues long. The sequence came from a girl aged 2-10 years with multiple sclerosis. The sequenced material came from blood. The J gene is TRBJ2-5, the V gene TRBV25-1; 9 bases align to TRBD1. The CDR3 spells CASSDPTGGGETQYF. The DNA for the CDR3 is TGTGCCAGCAGTGATCCAACAGGGGGCGGTGAGACCCAGTACTTC.